The 16 T cell receptor beta chains presented below share a single source sample, sequenced in a study of blood T cells in healthy people across ages. Primed by a sample-barcoded 5' primer and a J-beta primer mix, a second PCR proceeded for roughly 6 to 12 cycles. One entry per CDR3 protein results from TCRdb running MiXCR on the 5' RACE reads. The sample lists some 800,000 distinct CDR3 sequences, around 43% occurring once. The sequencing input was blood. These receptors were collected from a man in his 60s in good health.

The rearrangement uses TRBV27 and TRBJ2-3; 10 nucleotides line up with TRBD2. CDR3 length equals 16 residues. V shed 4 bases and J 6 bases; nucleotides not matched to a gene: 10. The germline V gene encodes CDR1 MNHEY and CDR2 SMNVEV (reference sequence). CDR3 amino acids: CASSWVFGLAADTQYF. CDR3 DNA: TGTGCCAGCAGTTGGGTTTTTGGACTAGCGGCGGATACGCAGTATTTT.

The CDR3 DNA reads as TGTGCCAGCCGGGGCAGACGGGATGGCTATGGCTACACCTTC. This translates into CASRGRRDGYGYTF. The V and J genes are TRBV5-6 and TRBJ1-2, with D tentatively TRBD1 (5 bases). The V end lost 7 bases, the J end lost 4 bases, and 17 bases lay between the germline ends. The CDR3 length is 14 residues. Per the germline V gene, CDR1 is SGHDT and CDR2 is YYEEEE.

The chain joins TRBV18 to TRBJ2-7, with TRBD1 matching over 11 bases. The ends lost 2 bases at V and 4 bases at J; junction bases unmatched: 7. CDR3 length equals 16 residues. Per germline, CDR1 KGHSH and CDR2 LQKENI. DNA for the CDR3: TGTGCCAGCTCACCAACCGGGACAGGGGGAAGGTACGAGCAGTACTTC. Amino acid sequence: CASSPTGTGGRYEQYF.

V gene TRBV20-1 combines with J gene TRBJ2-5, with TRBD2 matching over 11 bases. The CDR3 has 14 residues. The germline CDR1 and CDR2 sequences are DFQATT and SNEGSKA (reference sequence). The ends lost 3 bases at V and 4 bases at J; junction bases unmatched: 4. The CDR3 DNA sequence: TGCAGTGCTAGGCTAGCGGGGGGTTTAGAGACCCAGTACTTC. Translating it yields CSARLAGGLETQYF.

The chain uses TRBV5-1 and TRBJ2-1; maybe TRBD2 (5 bases). Germline assignment: CDR1 SGHRS and CDR2 YFSETQ. Trimming removed 1 base from V and 0 bases from J, with 14 bases in between. The CDR3 spans 17 residues. CDR3 sequence: CASSLFVTGSSYNEQFF. The CDR3 bases are TGCGCCAGCAGCTTGTTTGTTACGGGGAGCTCCTACAATGAGCAGTTCTTC.

This clonotype was seen only once. The CDR3 sequence is CASSQYDRAAIYGYTF. The CDR3 DNA follows: TGTGCCAGTAGTCAATATGACAGGGCCGCAATCTATGGCTACACCTTC. The chain is built from TRBV6-5 and TRBJ1-2; 7 bases are a match to TRBD1. The CDR3 totals 16 residues. J gave up 4 bases and V 9 bases, and 17 bases lay outside the gene matches. CDR1 and CDR2 from the germline V gene are MNHEY and SVGAGI.

This clonotype was detected a few times. This chain connects TRBV4-1 to TRBJ2-2, with 11 bases fitting TRBD2. This CDR3 is 18 amino acids long. Germline V lookup: CDR1 MGHRA, CDR2 YSYEKL. The V and J ends lost 3 bases and 1 base, in that order; junction bases with no gene match: 7. CDR3 residues: CASSHSSGGALNTGELFF. As DNA, the CDR3 is TGCGCCAGCAGCCACAGTAGCGGGGGGGCCCTGAACACCGGGGAGCTGTTTTTT.

This sequence joins TRBV5-1 and TRBJ2-1, with 10 positions matching TRBD2. The trim removed 1 base at V and 0 bases at J, leaving 1 base unmatched. Germline V gene sequence: CDR1 SGHRS, CDR2 YFSETQ. This CDR3 is 16 amino acids long. CDR3 sequence reads: CASSLLAGASYNEQFF. The CDR3 DNA is TGCGCCAGCAGCTTGCTAGCGGGAGCCTCCTACAATGAGCAGTTCTTC.

The V call is TRBV6-6, the J call TRBJ1-2, with 9 bases that match TRBD1. Trimming took 4 bases from V and 4 from J; bases not matched to a gene: 10. This CDR3 region has 16 residues. The germline gives CDR1 MNHNY, CDR2 SVGAGI (reference sequence). CDR3 nucleotides: TGTGCCAGCAGTTCGCTCGAGGACAGGGGATCCTATGGCTACACCTTC. This encodes CASSSLEDRGSYGYTF.

About this clonotype: A much larger clone sits a single nucleotide away, making a read error possible. The V and J genes are TRBV29-1 and TRBJ2-1; D ambiguous. CDR3 size: 11 residues. Germline assignment: CDR1 SQVTM and CDR2 ANQGSEA. The chain's CDR3 is CSAIRYNEQVF. CDR3 DNA: TGCAGCGCCATCAGGTACAATGAGCAGGTCTTC.

The chain carries TRBV20-1 and TRBJ2-3, with 7 bases matching TRBD1. The germline V gene encodes CDR1 DFQATT and CDR2 SNEGSKA (reference sequence). CDR3 size: 15 residues. Germline trimming cut 3 bases from V and 5 bases from J; bases unmatched to any gene: 11. This CDR3 reads CSARGTVVYGDTQYF. CDR3 bases: TGCAGTGCTAGGGGGACAGTGGTGTACGGAGATACGCAGTATTTT.

This clonotype was counted ten times or more. The chain joins TRBV29-1 to TRBJ2-3, with TRBD1 as a possible D gene (6 bases). The CDR3 extends over 15 amino acids. Trimming stripped 2 bases from V and 2 bases from J, with 14 bases between. Germline CDR1 is SQVTM and CDR2 is ANQGSEA. Here the CDR3 reads CSVEKGQTYTDTQYF. Written as DNA, the CDR3 is TGCAGCGTTGAAAAAGGACAGACGTACACAGATACGCAGTATTTT.

As concerns this clonotype: One end of the junction fails to match germline, which may point to a read error. The CDR3 nucleotides read TGTGCCAGCTCCCCCCTGGGCGGCTACTATGAGCAGTTCTTC. Protein: CASSPLGGYYEQFF. The chain uses TRBV11-1 and TRBJ2-1; no firm D call. Germline values: CDR1 SGHAT, CDR2 FQDESV (reference sequence). The CDR3 length is 14 residues. Supplemented by reference TRBV11-1 and TRBJ2-1, the full variable domain reads EAEVAQSPRYKITEKSQAVAFWCDPISGHATLYWYRQILGQGPELLVQFQDESVVDDSQLPKDRFSAERLKGVDSTLKIQPAELGDSAMYLCASSPLGGYYEQFFGPGTRLTVL.

In its sample, this clonotype was seen a few times. The V gene is TRBV4-3, the J gene TRBJ2-1, with D possibly being TRBD2 (5 bases). Trimming took off 1 base at V and 12 bases at J, with 16 bases between the two ends. This CDR3 is 14 amino acids long. CDR1 LGHNA and CDR2 YSLEER come from the germline V gene. The CDR3 DNA is TGCGCCAGCAGCCAAGGAGGGAAACGAGCGCCGCAGTTCTTC. This codes for CASSQGGKRAPQFF.

This clonotype has just a few counts. This sequence joins TRBV10-3 and TRBJ1-1; D not resolved. CDR1 is ENHRY and CDR2 is SYGVKD in the germline V gene. CDR3 length: 13 amino acids. V lost 6 bases, J lost 0 bases, and 8 bases lay in between. Here the CDR3 DNA reads TGTGCCATCAGAGCCGACCTGAACACTGAAGCTTTCTTT. Its protein is CAIRADLNTEAFF.

The chain's CDR3 is CASSLDGRVNGANVLTF. As DNA, the CDR3 is TGTGCCAGCAGCTTAGACGGCAGGGTTAATGGGGCCAACGTCCTGACTTTC. The chain combines TRBV7-2 with TRBJ2-6, with TRBD1 as a possible D gene (5 bases). This CDR3 is 17 amino acids long. Germline V gene data show CDR1 as SGHTA and CDR2 as FQGNSA. Deletions cut 1 base from V and 3 bases from J, with 13 bases between.